This entry lists 20 T cell receptor beta chains sequenced from one sample in a study of cytomegalovirus exposure and HLA in healthy donors. Researchers ran the PCR with 60 Vbeta and 13 Jbeta primers. Sequenced by immunoSEQ multiplex PCR; TCRdb stores in-frame clones only, minus some. The sample consists of about 200,000 clones, approximately 70% of them appearing once. Sequenced input: PBMCs. The receptors were gathered from a man aged 35-49 years in good health and CMV-seropositive.

This chain links TRBV5-1 with TRBJ1-2, with D possibly being TRBD1 (5 bases). The CDR3 is made up of 16 amino acids. Trimming cost V 4 bases and J 0 bases, with 16 bases left between them. CDR1 and CDR2 from the germline V gene are SGHRS and YFSETQ. CDR3 nucleotide sequence: TGCGCCAGCAGCCCTCAGGGCATCTTCACTAACTATGGCTACACCTTC. Translation gives CASSPQGIFTNYGYTF.

The V and J genes are TRBV6-1 and TRBJ2-5; 7 nucleotides agree with TRBD2. Germline trimming cut 2 bases from V and 5 bases from J; bases unmatched to any gene: 5. The germline CDR1 and CDR2 sequences are MNHNS and SASEGT. There are 14 residues in the CDR3. CDR3 in DNA: TGTGCCAGCAGTGAAAACAGGCGGGGGGAGACCCAGTACTTC. Protein sequence: CASSENRRGETQYF.

CDR3 protein: CASSLLGVTNTEAFF. CDR3 sequence (DNA): TGCGCCAGCAGCTTGTTAGGAGTAACGAACACTGAAGCTTTCTTT. The chain couples TRBV5-1 to TRBJ1-1; no reliable D call. The V end was cut by 1 base, the J end by 1 base, with 11 bases between. CDR1 is SGHRS, CDR2 YFSETQ, per germline. CDR3 length: 15 amino acids.

This sequence joins TRBV28 and TRBJ1-4, with 8 nucleotides matching TRBD1. The CDR3 is 15 amino acids. CDR1 and CDR2 (germline): MDHEN, SYDVKM. V lost 5 bases to trimming and J lost 4 bases; unmatched junction nucleotides: 6. The DNA of the CDR3 is TGTGCCAGCAGTGGACAGGGAGCCTTTAATGAAAAACTGTTTTTT. Residues: CASSGQGAFNEKLFF. The full variable domain, its missing parts supplied by reference TRBV28 and TRBJ1-4, is DVKVTQSSRYLVKRTGEKVFLECVQDMDHENMFWYRQDPGLGLRLIYFSYDVKMKEKGDIPEGYSVSREKKERFSLILESASTNQTSMYLCASSGQGAFNEKLFFGSGTQLSVL.

The chain has TRBV28 and TRBJ2-5, with D possibly matching TRBD2 (7 bases). V was pared by 7 bases and J by 2 bases, with 17 bases between. Germline V gene lookup returns CDR1 MDHEN and CDR2 SYDVKM. The CDR3 runs to 15 residues. CDR3 in DNA: TGTGCCAGCACATCCCTCGGGGGGCCGCAAGAGACCCAGTACTTC. It is translated as CASTSLGGPQETQYF.

The CDR3 reads CASSSPGGGSNTGELFF. DNA of the CDR3: TGTGCCAGCAGCTCCCCGGGTGGGGGCTCGAACACCGGGGAGCTGTTTTTT. The J gene is TRBJ2-2, the V gene TRBV7-2, with D maybe TRBD1 (6 bases). Germline loops: CDR1 SGHTA, CDR2 FQGNSA. This CDR3 is 17 amino acids long. Trimming stripped 4 bases from V and 0 bases from J, with 15 bases between.

This clone was found a few times. The CDR3 is CASGGGSSSYEQYF. In nucleotides, the CDR3 is TGTGCCAGCGGGGGGGGCTCAAGCTCCTACGAGCAGTACTTC. This chain links TRBV9 with TRBJ2-7, with D possibly being TRBD2 (7 bases). Germline V gene sequence: CDR1 SGDLS, CDR2 YYNGEE. The ends were cut back, 7 bases at V and 0 bases at J, with 14 bases in the middle. The CDR3 loop spans 14 amino acids.

The rearrangement links TRBV7-9 to TRBJ2-2; D gene uncertain. CDR1 and CDR2 from the germline V gene are SEHNR and FQNEAQ (reference sequence). The CDR3 consists of 13 residues. The germline V and J ends were trimmed by 1 base and 5 bases, with 5 bases remaining between them. Written as DNA, the CDR3 is TGTGCCAGCAGCTTAGTGGAGACCGGGGAGCTGTTTTTT. Amino acids: CASSLVETGELFF.

V and J are TRBV5-1 and TRBJ2-3; 10 nucleotides align to TRBD2. The V gene end was trimmed by 6 bases and the J gene end by 4 bases; junction bases not matched to a gene: 8. CDR1 and CDR2 from the germline V gene are SGHRS and YFSETQ. CDR3 size: 15 residues. The CDR3 DNA follows: TGCGCCAGCAACCCTAGCGGGGGATCCGCAGATACGCAGTATTTT. Protein sequence: CASNPSGGSADTQYF.

This clone showed up just once. V is TRBV10-3 and J is TRBJ1-5; maybe TRBD1 (6 bases). This CDR3 is built from 14 residues. Trimming removed 10 bases from V and 2 bases from J, with 15 bases in between. The germline V gene has CDR1 ENHRY and CDR2 SYGVKD. In DNA form, the CDR3 reads TGTGCCACCGGGGAACAGGGAGGCAATCAGCCCCAGCATTTT. Translated, it gives CATGEQGGNQPQHF.

J is TRBJ1-5 and V is TRBV19; 8 positions match TRBD1. This CDR3 has 14 amino acids. Germline trimming cut 10 bases from V and 3 bases from J; bases unmatched to any gene: 8. Germline V gene lookup returns CDR1 LNHDA and CDR2 SQIVND (reference sequence). The CDR3 loop reads CATCGDRFNQPQHF. The CDR3 coding sequence is TGTGCCACTTGCGGGGACAGGTTCAATCAGCCCCAGCATTTT.

The chain combines TRBV5-5 with TRBJ2-2, with D possibly being TRBD2 (5 bases). The CDR3 covers 14 residues. The V end was cut by 0 bases, the J end by 4 bases, with 7 bases between. CDR1 SGHKS and CDR2 YYEKEE come from the germline V gene (reference sequence). The CDR3 DNA reads TGTGCCAGCAGCTTGGCCGGGGTCACCGGGGAGCTGTTTTTT. Amino acid sequence: CASSLAGVTGELFF.

The chain is built from TRBV7-2 and TRBJ2-5; D is perhaps TRBD2 (5 bases). CDR1 and CDR2 (germline): SGHTA, FQGNSA. V was trimmed by 3 bases and J by 4 bases, leaving 12 bases between them. The CDR3 runs to 14 residues. The CDR3 is CASSFGRAGETQYF. The CDR3 nucleotides read TGTGCCAGCAGCTTTGGCCGGGCGGGAGAGACCCAGTACTTC.

This clone was detected only a few times. CDR3 protein: CASSRDRGPGEQYF. As DNA, the CDR3 is TGTGCCAGCAGCCGGGACAGGGGGCCGGGGGAGCAGTACTTC. The genes are TRBV7-7 and TRBJ2-7, with 12 bases fitting TRBD1. Germline assignment: CDR1 SSHAT and CDR2 FNYEAQ (reference sequence). The V gene end was trimmed by 5 bases and the J gene end by 7 bases; junction bases not matched to a gene: 6. This CDR3 spans 14 amino acids.

The chain couples TRBV18 to TRBJ2-3; TRBD1 aligns across 7 bases. The V and J ends lost 3 bases and 0 bases, in that order; junction bases with no gene match: 6. Germline CDR1 KGHSH, CDR2 LQKENI. CDR3 length equals 16 residues. CDR3 sequence reads: CASSPLDRSSTDTQYF. CDR3 sequence (DNA): TGTGCCAGCTCACCCTTGGACAGGAGTAGCACAGATACGCAGTATTTT.

This clone has a single count. DNA of the CDR3: TGCGCCAGCAGTAGAGGGACTAGCGGAACGGAGACCCAGTACTTC. This translates into CASSRGTSGTETQYF. The chain has TRBV5-1 and TRBJ2-5, with TRBD2 identical over 11 bases. Germline CDR1 SGHRS, CDR2 YFSETQ. V shed 5 bases and J 5 bases; nucleotides not matched to a gene: 8. The CDR3 is 15 residues long.

This clone has just a few counts. This chain uses TRBV6-4 with TRBJ2-7; TRBD1 matches 7 bases. The length of the CDR3 is 16 residues. V lost 6 bases to trimming and J lost 2 bases; unmatched junction nucleotides: 13. Germline V gives CDR1 MRHNA, CDR2 SNTAGT. CDR3 nucleotide sequence: TGTGCCAGCAGGCGGACAGGTGGACCAAAAACCTACGAGCAGTACTTC. Its translation: CASRRTGGPKTYEQYF.

CDR3 loop: CASSPNSGGKETQYF. DNA for the CDR3: TGTGCCAGCTCCCCAAATAGCGGGGGGAAAGAGACCCAGTACTTC. This sequence joins TRBV18 and TRBJ2-5, with TRBD2 matching 10 bases. The V gene end was trimmed by 6 bases and the J gene end by 3 bases; junction bases not matched to a gene: 7. The length of the CDR3 is 15 residues. Germline CDR1 KGHSH, CDR2 LQKENI. Full variable domain (missing parts from reference TRBV18 and TRBJ2-5): NAGVMQNPRHLVRRRGQEARLRCSPMKGHSHVYWYRQLPEEGLKFMVYLQKENIIDESGMPKERFSAEFPKEGPSILRIQQVVRGDSAAYFCASSPNSGGKETQYFGPGTRLLVL.

V is TRBV18 and J is TRBJ2-7, with D perhaps matching TRBD1 (6 bases). V was cut by 4 bases and J by 6 bases, with 7 bases left in between. Germline V gene sequence: CDR1 KGHSH, CDR2 LQKENI. The CDR3 has 11 residues. The CDR3 coding sequence is TGTGCCAGCTCACTAGGGGGCGAGCAGTACTTC. Residues: CASSLGGEQYF.

This clone was seen a handful of times. The genes are TRBV7-8 and TRBJ2-4, with 10 positions matching TRBD1. The CDR3 has 17 residues. The germline gives CDR1 SGHVS, CDR2 FQNEAQ. J gave up 1 base and V 3 bases, and 6 bases lay outside the gene matches. CDR3 loop: CASSFDRGPVAKNIQYF. The CDR3 coding sequence is TGTGCCAGCAGCTTCGACAGGGGGCCGGTGGCCAAAAACATTCAGTACTTC.